This T cell receptor (beta chain) was documented in a study of control samples from healthy donors and cancer patients. Libraries were prepared by immunoSEQ multiplex PCR; TCRdb keeps only in-frame clonotypes and omits some of them. The data hold 400,000 to 450,000 clones, with about nine tenths observed a single time. Germline lookup yields CDR1 MDHEN and CDR2 SYDVKM. After removal of 5 bases from V and 0 bases from J, the junction contained 17 bases not matched to a gene. The CDR3 length is 20 residues. Sequencing used PBMCs. The chain joins TRBV28 to TRBJ2-3, with TRBD2 matching over 10 bases. This TCR was recovered from a man in his forties with head and neck cancer. The CDR3 nucleotides read TGTGCCAGCAGTCGCCCGCTAGCGGGAGCGCTTTCCACTAGCACAGATACGCAGTATTTT. Residues: CASSRPLAGALSTSTDTQYF. The variable domain in full, completed from reference TRBV28 and TRBJ2-3, reads DVKVTQSSRYLVKRTGEKVFLECVQDMDHENMFWYRQDPGLGLRLIYFSYDVKMKEKGDIPEGYSVSREKKERFSLILESASTNQTSMYLCASSRPLAGALSTSTDTQYFGPGTRLTVL.